A single sample gave rise to the 23 T cell receptor beta chains below, sequenced in a study of shared clonotypes between healthy human individuals. Sequencing was performed with immunoSEQ multiplex PCR; in TCRdb, only in-frame clones are kept and a portion is missing. The table records about 2,100,000 clones, more than 85% of them present only once. The naive CD8 subset, CD45RO-negative cells positively selected for CCR7, excluded terminally differentiated effector memory CD45RA+ cells. Sequences were obtained from naive CD8+ T cells from PBMCs. Receptor source: a man younger than 35 in good health. Some clones in this sample may be carry-over from other donors' samples.

This sequence joins TRBV5-8 and TRBJ2-2; TRBD2 matches at 7 bases. Germline values: CDR1 SGHTS, CDR2 YDEGEE. After removal of 1 base from V and 5 bases from J, the junction contained 8 bases not matched to a gene. This CDR3 spans 16 amino acids. DNA of the CDR3: TGTGCCAGCAGCTTGTTATCGGGAGGTTATACCGGGGAGCTGTTTTTT. Residues: CASSLLSGGYTGELFF.

J is TRBJ1-5 and V is TRBV6-6, with no clear D. The CDR3 has 16 residues. V lost 2 bases and J lost 1, with 12 bases in between. Germline CDR1 and CDR2: MNHNY and SVGAGI (reference sequence). CDR3 amino acids: CASSYDLGLSNQPQHF. Here the CDR3 DNA reads TGTGCCAGCAGTTACGACCTAGGGTTAAGCAATCAGCCCCAGCATTTT.

The CDR3 DNA is TGTGCCAGCAGCTTAGGGTTGGGGGGGCGCGTCCCTGGCTACACCTTC. This encodes CASSLGLGGRVPGYTF. This chain connects TRBV7-9 to TRBJ1-2, with a tentative D call TRBD1 (6 bases). Germline V CDR1 and CDR2: SEHNR, FQNEAQ (reference sequence). The CDR3 covers 16 residues. V lost 1 base, J lost 7 bases, and 19 bases lay in between.

This clone was seen a single time. J is TRBJ2-1 and V is TRBV2; D is unclear. This CDR3 has 15 amino acids. Trimming left V 3 bases short and J 6 bases short, with 15 bases between. Germline V CDR1 and CDR2: SNHLY, FYNNEI. Here the CDR3 reads CASSEGQNLSNEQFF. The CDR3 DNA reads as TGTGCCAGCAGTGAGGGTCAGAATTTGTCCAATGAGCAGTTCTTC.

The gene calls are TRBV11-1 and TRBJ2-6; D uncertain. V was clipped by 5 bases and J by 2 bases, with 7 bases between them. The CDR3 sequence is 14 residues long. The V gene's germline CDR1 is SGHAT and CDR2 FQDESV (reference sequence). The CDR3 region is CASSLMTGANVLTF. In DNA form, the CDR3 reads TGTGCCAGCAGCCTAATGACTGGGGCCAACGTCCTGACTTTC.

This clone was counted once. The rearrangement links TRBV27 to TRBJ2-7; D is uncertain. Trimming pared 0 bases from V and 0 bases from J, leaving 12 bases between. Germline assignment: CDR1 MNHEY and CDR2 SMNVEV (reference sequence). The CDR3 is 16 amino acids. CDR3 coding DNA: TGTGCCAGCAGTTTATCTCCAGGCAGTTTCTCCTACGAGCAGTACTTC. Protein sequence: CASSLSPGSFSYEQYF.

The chain links TRBV19 to TRBJ1-4, with D possibly being TRBD1 (5 bases). The germline V gene has CDR1 LNHDA and CDR2 SQIVND (reference sequence). This CDR3 comprises 18 residues. Trimming took off 5 bases at V and 6 bases at J, with 25 bases between the two ends. This chain's CDR3 is CASSLHPKKGPPDEKLFF. The CDR3, as DNA: TGTGCCAGTAGTCTCCATCCTAAGAAGGGGCCGCCTGATGAAAAACTGTTTTTT.

This chain links TRBV9 with TRBJ2-1; perhaps TRBD1 as D (5 bases). The CDR3 is made up of 16 amino acids. CDR1 is SGDLS, CDR2 YYNGEE, per germline. Trimming stripped 7 bases from V and 2 bases from J, with 19 bases between. As DNA, the CDR3 is TGTGCCAGCCGAGACCTTGCAGGGTCCCCCTACAATGAGCAGTTCTTC. It codes for CASRDLAGSPYNEQFF.

The J gene is TRBJ2-2, the V gene TRBV6-1; 9 positions match TRBD2. Germline CDR1 MNHNS, CDR2 SASEGT. Trimming at V came to 3 bases and at J to 3 bases, leaving 5 bases not matched to a gene. There are 16 residues in the CDR3. The CDR3 spells CASSEGLAGYTGELFF. DNA for the CDR3: TGTGCCAGCAGTGAGGGGCTAGCGGGATACACCGGGGAGCTGTTTTTT.

The chain combines TRBV19 with TRBJ1-5; a weak D match, TRBD1 (5 bases). The CDR3 spans 15 residues. Trimming pared 0 bases from V and 6 bases from J, leaving 12 bases between. Germline assignment: CDR1 LNHDA and CDR2 SQIVND (reference sequence). In DNA form, the CDR3 reads TGTGCCAGTAGTATAGAGGCAGGGACTCTTCAGCCCCAGCATTTT. Its translation: CASSIEAGTLQPQHF. The full variable domain, in which reference TRBV19 and TRBJ1-5 provide the parts outside the CDR3, is DGGITQSPKYLFRKEGQNVTLSCEQNLNHDAMYWYRQDPGQGLRLIYYSQIVNDFQKGDIAEGYSVSREKKESFPLTVTSAQKNPTAFYLCASSIEAGTLQPQHFGDGTRLSIL.

The V and J genes are TRBV6-6 and TRBJ1-1; D is unresolved. This CDR3 has 13 amino acids. Germline CDR1 is MNHNY and CDR2 is SVGAGI (reference sequence). Trimming cost V 10 bases and J 4 bases, with 16 bases left between them. CDR3 sequence reads: CANSGPMITEAFF. The DNA for the CDR3 is TGTGCCAACTCCGGGCCAATGATCACTGAAGCTTTCTTT.

V usage is TRBV18 and J usage is TRBJ1-1; D gene ambiguous. The CDR3 has 15 residues. The germline gives CDR1 KGHSH, CDR2 LQKENI. V lost 0 bases to trimming and J lost 4 bases, with 12 bases between them. Here the CDR3 DNA reads TGTGCCAGCTCACCACCGAAAGGGTTCCTCACTGAAGCTTTCTTT. Residues: CASSPPKGFLTEAFF.

The CDR3 bases are TGTGCCAGCAGTGAAACCCTAGTGGGTCCAAATACAGATACGCAGTATTTT. Translated, it gives CASSETLVGPNTDTQYF. The chain joins TRBV6-1 to TRBJ2-3; D unclear. Germline V lookup: CDR1 MNHNS, CDR2 SASEGT. The germline V and J ends were trimmed by 2 bases and 3 bases, with 18 bases remaining between them. CDR3 length: 17 residues.

To note about this clone: This specimen includes other DNA sequences encoding the same CDR3. The chain carries TRBV19 and TRBJ2-6; D is unresolved. Germline-derived CDR1 and CDR2 are LNHDA and SQIVND (reference sequence). The CDR3 runs to 14 residues. Trimming pared 4 bases from V and 1 base from J, leaving 5 bases between. CDR3 region: CASSKVSGANVLTF. The CDR3 DNA is TGTGCCAGTAGTAAGGTTTCTGGGGCCAACGTCCTGACTTTC.

Comments on this clone: The same CDR3 also results from other DNA sequences found in this sample. V gene TRBV29-1 combines with J gene TRBJ2-1, with D hard to call. This CDR3 is built from 10 residues. The germline V gene encodes CDR1 SQVTM and CDR2 ANQGSEA. Trimming removed 3 bases from V and 7 bases from J, with 4 bases in between. In DNA, the CDR3 is TGCAGCGTTGAGGATAATGAGCAGTTCTTC. Translation: CSVEDNEQFF.

The chain links TRBV27 to TRBJ2-1, with unresolved D. Germline V gene sequence: CDR1 MNHEY, CDR2 SMNVEV (reference sequence). There are 14 residues in the CDR3. The V gene lost 2 bases and the J gene lost 4 bases, with 9 bases spanning the gap. In DNA, the CDR3 is TGTGCCAGCAGTTTAGTGAGCCCGTACAATGAGCAGTTCTTC. Translating it yields CASSLVSPYNEQFF.

CDR3 DNA sequence: TGTGCCATCAGTGAGGCGGGGACCAGAGGGACCTCTTCGCATGAGCAGTTCTTC. It specifies CAISEAGTRGTSSHEQFF. The genes are TRBV10-3 and TRBJ2-1, with a tentative D call TRBD2 (6 bases). V lost 2 bases to trimming and J lost 8 bases, with 25 bases between them. The length of the CDR3 is 18 residues. Germline CDR1 reads ENHRY; CDR2 reads SYGVKD.

This clone was detected once. This rearrangement joins TRBV15 to TRBJ2-3; no definite D call. The CDR3 loop spans 15 amino acids. CDR1 and CDR2 (germline): LNHNV, YYDKDF (reference sequence). V was cut by 0 bases and J by 2 bases, with 9 bases left in between. This CDR3 reads CATSRDADNTDTQYF. As DNA, the CDR3 is TGTGCCACCAGCAGAGATGCAGATAACACAGATACGCAGTATTTT.

The chain is built from TRBV9 and TRBJ2-1; D unclear. The length of the CDR3 is 14 residues. CDR1 is SGDLS and CDR2 is YYNGEE in the germline V gene. The germline V and J ends were trimmed by 4 bases and 8 bases, with 16 bases remaining between them. CDR3 in amino acids: CASSPLGRPHEQFF. DNA for the CDR3: TGTGCCAGCAGCCCTCTTGGGCGACCCCATGAGCAGTTCTTC.

The chain links TRBV9 to TRBJ1-2; maybe TRBD1 (5 bases). The V and J ends lost 0 bases and 5 bases respectively, with 11 bases between them. This CDR3 contains 14 residues. Germline values: CDR1 SGDLS, CDR2 YYNGEE. The CDR3: CASSVEGTVYGYTF. In DNA, the CDR3 is TGTGCCAGCAGCGTAGAAGGGACGGTATATGGCTACACCTTC.

As for this clone: This same CDR3 is encoded by further DNA sequences in the sample. This chain connects TRBV5-6 to TRBJ2-7; 7 bases are a match to TRBD2. Germline V gene data show CDR1 as SGHDT and CDR2 as YYEEEE. CDR3 length: 15 amino acids. V gave up 2 bases and J gave up 0 bases; unmatched junction bases: 5. The CDR3 here is CASSLGTGGSYEQYF. Here the CDR3 DNA reads TGTGCCAGCAGCTTAGGGACGGGAGGCTCCTACGAGCAGTACTTC.

The chain joins TRBV9 to TRBJ1-1; D is perhaps TRBD1 (5 bases). The CDR3 extends over 15 amino acids. Germline CDR1 and CDR2: SGDLS and YYNGEE. The V gene lost 4 bases and the J gene lost 4 bases, with 17 bases spanning the gap. The CDR3 coding sequence is TGTGCCAGCAGCTCCCCCCACGGGAGGGGCACTGAAGCTTTCTTT. Translated, it gives CASSSPHGRGTEAFF. The whole variable domain, filled in from reference TRBV9 and TRBJ1-1, reads DSGVTQTPKHLITATGQRVTLRCSPRSGDLSVYWYQQSLDQGLQFLIQYYNGEERAKGNILERFSAQQFPDLHSELNLSSLELGDSALYFCASSSPHGRGTEAFFGQGTRLTVV.

This chain connects TRBV11-2 to TRBJ2-7; 9 bases align to TRBD1. This CDR3 has 17 residues. V lost 1 base to trimming and J lost 2 bases; unmatched junction nucleotides: 9. Germline lookup yields CDR1 SGHAT and CDR2 FQNNGV. The CDR3 nucleotides read TGTGCCAGCAGCTTAGCCGATGGACAGGGGCGGACCTACGAGCAGTACTTC. Residues: CASSLADGQGRTYEQYF.